These 29 T cell receptor beta chains share one sample of origin, sequenced in a study of lymphopenia after photon versus proton radiotherapy. Data came from immunoSEQ multiplex PCR; TCRdb stores just in-frame clones and leaves some out. The sample has about 160,000 clones; 80% to 90% are singletons. The starting material was peripheral blood, obtained from a patient treated with photon-based radiotherapy. These receptors were taken from a man between 50 and 59 years old with gastric cancer.

The J gene is TRBJ2-5, the V gene TRBV29-1; 8 nucleotides align to TRBD1. Germline values: CDR1 SQVTM, CDR2 ANQGSEA. The length of the CDR3 is 14 residues. The trim removed 3 bases at V and 3 bases at J, leaving 6 bases unmatched. CDR3 nucleotide sequence: TGCAGCGTTGACAGGAGGACAGGGAAAGAGACCCAGTACTTC. It is translated as CSVDRRTGKETQYF.

The chain is built from TRBV19 and TRBJ2-5, with D uncertain. Looked up from germline, CDR1 is LNHDA and CDR2 is SQIVND (reference sequence). Trimming pared 1 base from V and 3 bases from J, leaving 3 bases between. This CDR3 is 12 amino acids long. The DNA of the CDR3 is TGTGCCAGTAGTATAGGTAAAGAGACCCAGTACTTC. Translating it yields CASSIGKETQYF. Full variable domain (rest looked up from reference TRBV19 and TRBJ2-5): DGGITQSPKYLFRKEGQNVTLSCEQNLNHDAMYWYRQDPGQGLRLIYYSQIVNDFQKGDIAEGYSVSREKKESFPLTVTSAQKNPTAFYLCASSIGKETQYFGPGTRLLVL.

The V call is TRBV19, the J call TRBJ2-1; 13 bases align to TRBD2. Losses at the gene ends were 5 bases for V and 9 bases for J; bases not matched to a gene: 7. The length of the CDR3 is 15 residues. Germline values: CDR1 LNHDA, CDR2 SQIVND (reference sequence). In DNA, the CDR3 is TGTGCCAGTAGTCCAGGACTAGCGGGAGTTGCTGAGCAGTTCTTC. Its translation is CASSPGLAGVAEQFF.

The chain carries TRBV5-5 and TRBJ1-4, with 10 positions matching TRBD1. CDR1 SGHKS and CDR2 YYEKEE come from the germline V gene (reference sequence). This CDR3 is built from 15 residues. After removal of 0 bases from V and 8 bases from J, the junction contained 4 bases not matched to a gene. The CDR3 DNA reads as TGTGCCAGCAGCTTGGAGGGACAGGGGTACGAAAAACTGTTTTTT. This sequence encodes CASSLEGQGYEKLFF. The full variable domain, with the rest looked up from reference TRBV5-5 and TRBJ1-4, is DAGVTQSPTHLIKTRGQQVTLRCSPISGHKSVSWYQQVLGQGPQFIFQYYEKEERGRGNFPDRFSARQFPNYSSELNVNALLLGDSALYLCASSLEGQGYEKLFFGSGTQLSVL.

The J gene is TRBJ2-5, the V gene TRBV15, with 8 bases aligning to TRBD2. Germline CDR1 reads LNHNV; CDR2 reads YYDKDF (reference sequence). J lost 4 bases, V lost 1 base, and 5 bases had no gene match. This CDR3 is 15 amino acids long. The CDR3 loop reads CATSRGREAGETQYF. CDR3 sequence (DNA): TGTGCCACCAGCAGAGGGCGGGAGGCGGGAGAGACCCAGTACTTC.

V usage is TRBV5-1 and J usage is TRBJ2-1, with no clear D. V lost 1 base to trimming and J lost 7 bases, with 18 bases between them. Germline lookup yields CDR1 SGHRS and CDR2 YFSETQ. The CDR3 contains 16 residues. The CDR3, as DNA: TGCGCCAGCAGCTTGTTAGGACCCTCGTTAGGGAATGAGCAGTTCTTC. Residues: CASSLLGPSLGNEQFF. Using reference TRBV5-1 and TRBJ2-1 for the parts outside the CDR3, the full variable domain is KAGVTQTPRYLIKTRGQQVTLSCSPISGHRSVSWYQQTPGQGLQFLFEYFSETQRNKGNFPGRFSGRQFSNSRSEMNVSTLELGDSALYLCASSLLGPSLGNEQFFGPGTRLTVL.

The chain uses TRBV11-2 and TRBJ1-4, with TRBD1 as a possible D gene (5 bases). This CDR3 is 13 amino acids long. In germline, CDR1 is SGHAT, CDR2 FQNNGV. V gave up 3 bases and J gave up 7 bases, with 9 bases separating them. This chain's CDR3 is CASSLGGGEKLFF. The DNA for the CDR3 is TGTGCCAGCAGCTTGGGGGGTGGTGAAAAACTGTTTTTT.

The chain couples TRBV18 to TRBJ2-1, with TRBD1 as a possible D gene (5 bases). Germline loops: CDR1 KGHSH, CDR2 LQKENI. The V end was cut by 4 bases, the J end by 0 bases, with 10 bases between. The CDR3 runs to 15 residues. The DNA for the CDR3 is TGTGCCAGCTCACAACAGGATAGCTCCTACAATGAGCAGTTCTTC. It yields the protein CASSQQDSSYNEQFF.

In its sample, this clone was seen once. The rearrangement links TRBV2 to TRBJ2-7; possible D gene TRBD2, 6 bases. The V gene's germline CDR1 is SNHLY and CDR2 FYNNEI. The V end was cut by 8 bases, the J end by 0 bases, with 14 bases between. The CDR3 spans 14 residues. The CDR3 coding sequence is TGTGCCAGCGGGCTCGGGGGTAACTCCTACGAGCAGTACTTC. Translated, it gives CASGLGGNSYEQYF.

This chain joins TRBV19 and TRBJ2-1, with 9 nucleotides matching TRBD2. Trimming cost V 3 bases and J 7 bases; bases outside gene matches: 10. The CDR3 runs 16 residues. Germline assignment: CDR1 LNHDA and CDR2 SQIVND (reference sequence). The CDR3 nucleotides read TGTGCCAGTAGTATTCTTTCGGGCGGGAGGGAGAATGAGCAGTTCTTC. This translates into CASSILSGGRENEQFF.

The J gene is TRBJ2-1, the V gene TRBV19; TRBD2 matches 7 bases. The V segment lost 3 bases and the J segment 0 bases; nucleotides outside the gene matches: 2. Germline lookup yields CDR1 LNHDA and CDR2 SQIVND (reference sequence). This CDR3 is 15 amino acids long. This CDR3 is CASSMGRGSYNEQFF. As DNA, the CDR3 is TGTGCCAGTAGTATGGGGAGGGGCTCCTACAATGAGCAGTTCTTC.

V is TRBV6-5 and J is TRBJ2-3; D ambiguous. Germline assignment: CDR1 MNHEY and CDR2 SVGAGI. The CDR3 length is 15 residues. V was pared by 0 bases and J by 6 bases, with 13 bases between. The CDR3 loop reads CASSYSSSRMDTQYF. In nucleotides, the CDR3 is TGTGCCAGCAGTTACTCGTCGTCTAGAATGGATACGCAGTATTTT.

The CDR3 reads CASLGPLGETQYF. The CDR3 DNA reads as TGCGCCAGCTTGGGACCCCTCGGGGAGACCCAGTACTTC. The rearrangement links TRBV5-1 to TRBJ2-5; D might be TRBD1 or TRBD2, each matching 5 bases. Trimming took 7 bases from V and 5 from J, leaving 15 bases between them. The germline V gene has CDR1 SGHRS and CDR2 YFSETQ. This CDR3 spans 13 amino acids.

The rearrangement links TRBV28 to TRBJ1-5; no definite D call. Per germline, CDR1 MDHEN and CDR2 SYDVKM. CDR3 size: 14 residues. Trimming left V 7 bases short and J 5 bases short, with 15 bases between. The CDR3 nucleotides read TGTGCCAGCAAGGATTCCGGAGGCGATCAGCCCCAGCATTTT. This gives the protein CASKDSGGDQPQHF.

The rearrangement uses TRBV7-9 and TRBJ1-1; D is perhaps TRBD1 (5 bases). The V gene's germline CDR1 is SEHNR and CDR2 FQNEAQ (reference sequence). Trimming pared 3 bases from V and 1 base from J, leaving 12 bases between. The CDR3 has 15 amino acids. The CDR3 sequence: CASSLSYRTNTEAFF. DNA for the CDR3: TGTGCCAGCAGCTTGAGCTACAGGACGAACACTGAAGCTTTCTTT. The entire variable domain, with the rest obtained from reference TRBV7-9 and TRBJ1-1, is as follows: DTGVSQNPRHKITKRGQNVTFRCDPISEHNRLYWYRQTLGQGPEFLTYFQNEAQLEKSRLLSDRFSAERPKGSFSTLEIQRTEQGDSAMYLCASSLSYRTNTEAFFGQGTRLTVV.

The V and J genes are TRBV11-2 and TRBJ2-7; D is unclear. Germline CDR1 is SGHAT and CDR2 is FQNNGV. The CDR3 has 15 residues. V lost 0 bases and J lost 2, with 11 bases in between. The CDR3: CASSLESGFAYEQYF. CDR3 DNA sequence: TGTGCCAGCAGCTTAGAATCCGGGTTTGCCTACGAGCAGTACTTC.

The chain has TRBV6-5 and TRBJ1-2; 9 bases map to TRBD1. The CDR3 sequence is 16 residues long. The germline gives CDR1 MNHEY, CDR2 SVGAGI. V was clipped by 0 bases and J by 6 bases; unmatched bases: 8. In nucleotides, the CDR3 is TGTGCCAGCAGTTACTCAATACGGGGACAGGGTAATGGCTACACCTTC. It yields the protein CASSYSIRGQGNGYTF.

The chain is built from TRBV14 and TRBJ1-2, with TRBD1 identical over 9 bases. The CDR3 runs to 14 residues. The germline gives CDR1 SGHDN, CDR2 FVKESK. Germline trimming cut 5 bases from V and 5 bases from J; bases unmatched to any gene: 6. CDR3 sequence (DNA): TGTGCCAGCAGCAAGGGACAGGGTGTTTATGGCTACACCTTC. Encoded protein: CASSKGQGVYGYTF.

The gene calls are TRBV6-4 and TRBJ2-1; D remains unclear. This CDR3 comprises 15 residues. The germline V gene encodes CDR1 MRHNA and CDR2 SNTAGT. Trimming shortened V by 4 bases and J by 9 bases, and 19 bases separated the two germline ends. Written as DNA, the CDR3 is TGTGCCAGCAGTGTATGGGCGGATTCCACCAGTGAGCAGTTCTTC. It is translated as CASSVWADSTSEQFF.

The chain employs TRBV5-8 and TRBJ1-5, with 9 nucleotides matching TRBD1. The CDR3 spans 15 residues. Per germline, CDR1 SGHTS and CDR2 YDEGEE. The junction had 8 bases not matched to a gene; V was cut back by 4 bases and J by 6 bases. CDR3 loop: CASSPGTGNSQPQHF. In DNA form, the CDR3 reads TGTGCCAGCAGCCCCGGGACAGGGAATAGTCAGCCCCAGCATTTT.

Details on this clone: Other DNA sequences from this sample encode an identical CDR3 as well. The gene calls are TRBV7-9 and TRBJ2-5; a weak D match, TRBD1 (6 bases). This CDR3 is 15 amino acids long. Looked up from germline, CDR1 is SEHNR and CDR2 is FQNEAQ (reference sequence). The V end lost 0 bases, the J end lost 5 bases, and 13 bases lay between the germline ends. Here the CDR3 reads CASSLARGLGETQYF. CDR3 in DNA: TGTGCCAGCAGCTTAGCGAGGGGGTTGGGGGAGACCCAGTACTTC.

The chain employs TRBV19 and TRBJ1-1; D possibly corresponds to TRBD1 (5 bases). Germline V lookup: CDR1 LNHDA, CDR2 SQIVND (reference sequence). Trimming took off 1 base at V and 7 bases at J, with 13 bases between the two ends. The CDR3 loop spans 14 amino acids. As DNA, the CDR3 is TGTGCCAGTAGTATAGCGGGAGTGGGGGGTGAAGCTTTCTTT. Protein: CASSIAGVGGEAFF.

The genes are TRBV6-5 and TRBJ1-5, with D possibly TRBD1 on 5 matching bases. This CDR3 is built from 15 residues. The V and J ends lost 6 bases and 0 bases respectively, with 12 bases between them. In germline, CDR1 is MNHEY, CDR2 SVGAGI. CDR3 in DNA: TGTGCCAGCAGCCCTAAGGGGTATAGCAATCAGCCCCAGCATTTT. Amino acids: CASSPKGYSNQPQHF.

The chain employs TRBV6-5 and TRBJ1-1; no definite D call. The CDR3 runs 13 residues. In germline, CDR1 is MNHEY, CDR2 SVGAGI. Trimming cost V 2 bases and J 7 bases, with 11 bases left between them. CDR3 sequence: CASSYGGGGEAFF. The DNA for the CDR3 is TGTGCCAGCAGTTACGGAGGCGGCGGTGAAGCTTTCTTT.

The chain joins TRBV5-1 to TRBJ1-5; D gene ambiguous. The germline V and J ends were trimmed by 0 bases and 0 bases, with 4 bases remaining between them. The length of the CDR3 is 14 residues. Germline CDR1 reads SGHRS; CDR2 reads YFSETQ. CDR3 DNA: TGCGCCAGCAGCTTGGGCACTAGCAATCAGCCCCAGCATTTT. Protein product: CASSLGTSNQPQHF.

CDR3 sequence (DNA): TGTGCCAGCAGCTTAGAAAGACTAGCGGGCCTGGGGACAGATACGCAGTATTTT. This translates into CASSLERLAGLGTDTQYF. J is TRBJ2-3 and V is TRBV7-2, with TRBD2 matching over 10 bases. The CDR3 extends over 18 amino acids. Germline CDR1 SGHTA, CDR2 FQGNSA. Trimming at V came to 1 base and at J to 3 bases, leaving 10 bases not matched to a gene.

This sequence joins TRBV5-1 and TRBJ1-5; 8 positions agree with TRBD1. The germline CDR1 and CDR2 sequences are SGHRS and YFSETQ. Germline trimming cut 1 base from V and 5 bases from J; bases unmatched to any gene: 2. There are 14 residues in the CDR3. The CDR3 is CASSLTGGYQPQHF. DNA of the CDR3: TGCGCCAGCAGCTTGACAGGGGGTTATCAGCCCCAGCATTTT.

This clone came up once. This chain joins TRBV11-3 and TRBJ2-1; D is unclear. Germline assignment: CDR1 SGHNT and CDR2 YENEEA. CDR3 length: 14 residues. V was trimmed by 1 base and J by 8 bases, leaving 12 bases between them. The CDR3 DNA reads as TGTGCCAGCAGCTTAGTCTCTCGCTCGTATGAGCAGTTCTTC. Amino acids: CASSLVSRSYEQFF. The full variable domain, its missing parts supplied by reference TRBV11-3 and TRBJ2-1, is EAGVVQSPRYKIIEKKQPVAFWCNPISGHNTLYWYLQNLGQGPELLIRYENEEAVDDSQLPKDRFSAERLKGVDSTLKIQPAELGDSAVYLCASSLVSRSYEQFFGPGTRLTVL.

The J gene is TRBJ2-5, the V gene TRBV5-6, with D hard to call. There are 16 residues in the CDR3. Germline CDR1 reads SGHDT; CDR2 reads YYEEEE. V lost 3 bases and J lost 5, with 20 bases in between. CDR3 in DNA: TGTGCCAGCAGCTCTTGGGGTATTGGCCCCGGGGAGACCCAGTACTTC. Translating gives CASSSWGIGPGETQYF. The full variable domain, in which reference TRBV5-6 and TRBJ2-5 provide the parts outside the CDR3, is DAGVTQSPTHLIKTRGQQVTLRCSPKSGHDTVSWYQQALGQGPQFIFQYYEEEERQRGNFPDRFSGHQFPNYSSELNVNALLLGDSALYLCASSSWGIGPGETQYFGPGTRLLVL.